This T cell receptor beta chain was retrieved from a study of blood T cell repertoires in COVID-19. The repertoire was sequenced with immunoSEQ multiplex PCR; TCRdb's copy has only in-frame clones and lacks some. Of 110,000 or so clones in the sample, around 89% are singletons; the top ten hold 4.6%. The V gene lost 2 bases and the J gene lost 8 bases, with 9 bases spanning the gap. This CDR3 is built from 13 residues. The germline V gene has CDR1 KGHDR and CDR2 SFDVKD. This receptor was obtained from a woman aged 50 to 60 with acute or convalescent COVID-19. The chain carries TRBV24-1 and TRBJ2-1, with D perhaps matching TRBD1 (5 bases). The sample taken for sequencing was peripheral blood. CDR3 in amino acids: CATSDSGLYEQFF. The CDR3 DNA reads TGTGCCACCAGTGATTCAGGGTTGTATGAGCAGTTCTTC.